A selection of T cell receptor beta chains follows, all from one sample in a study of cytotoxic CD8 clonotypes in ibrutinib-treated CLL. Profiled with immunoSEQ multiplex PCR; TCRdb holds only in-frame clones, not every one. The top ten hold 7.6% of the sample, which has around 140,000 clones, more than 75% seen once. The source was PBMCs, collected after 36 months of ibrutinib treatment. The receptor source for this set is a human donor with chronic lymphocytic leukemia. Each CDR3 is given with its conserved first and last residue.

v_gene	j_gene	CDR3aa
TRBV11-3	TRBJ2-3	CASSSQSSSSDTQYF
TRBV27	TRBJ2-5	CASSLGFWETQYF
TRBV9	TRBJ2-2	CASSVVVGTGELFF
TRBV15	TRBJ2-7	CATSREGINYEQYF
TRBV19	TRBJ1-1	CASSKAATILTEAFF
TRBV6-5	TRBJ1-4	CASSYSGREGEKLFF
TRBV5-1	TRBJ1-4	CASSYGPANEKLFF
TRBV5-1	TRBJ1-6	CASSVRTGPNSPLHF
TRBV7-3	TRBJ2-3	CASSPGGGPSDTQYF
TRBV19	TRBJ2-7	CASRSSATYEQYF
TRBV4-1	TRBJ2-1	CASSQEYASGYNEQFF
TRBV14	TRBJ1-1	CASSQEETMNTEAFF
TRBV7-2	TRBJ2-7	CASSQYTGRYF
TRBV19	TRBJ1-1	CASSTSWFRNTEAFF
TRBV15	TRBJ2-5	CATSGPLYRGTQYF
TRBV5-1	TRBJ2-1	CASSDPGANEQFF
TRBV10-3	TRBJ2-1	CAISESPVGAGEDNEQFF
TRBV28	TRBJ2-7	CASRGGAGLLSEQYF
TRBV30	TRBJ2-3	CAWTERFGNTQYF
TRBV2	TRBJ2-1	CAIVGGISDEQFF
TRBV5-1	TRBJ1-6	CASSRTVYDSPLHF
TRBV2	TRBJ1-2	CASKMTNLYGYTF
TRBV7-2	TRBJ1-2	CASSPLFSGGYTF
TRBV9	TRBJ2-2	CASRTTGSDGELFF
TRBV18	TRBJ1-5	CASSTNGQGGQPQHF
TRBV28	TRBJ2-7	CASRLYEQYF
TRBV6-6	TRBJ2-7	CASSVTSYEQYF
TRBV5-1	TRBJ2-3	CASSAGPEWNTQYF
TRBV7-9	TRBJ2-7	CASSFLGPRDYLSYEQYF
TRBV7-8	TRBJ2-1	CASSLSLKMNEQFF
TRBV29-1	TRBJ1-6	CSVIYREGYPLHF
TRBV7-3	TRBJ2-1	CASSPSGTSGSGEQFF